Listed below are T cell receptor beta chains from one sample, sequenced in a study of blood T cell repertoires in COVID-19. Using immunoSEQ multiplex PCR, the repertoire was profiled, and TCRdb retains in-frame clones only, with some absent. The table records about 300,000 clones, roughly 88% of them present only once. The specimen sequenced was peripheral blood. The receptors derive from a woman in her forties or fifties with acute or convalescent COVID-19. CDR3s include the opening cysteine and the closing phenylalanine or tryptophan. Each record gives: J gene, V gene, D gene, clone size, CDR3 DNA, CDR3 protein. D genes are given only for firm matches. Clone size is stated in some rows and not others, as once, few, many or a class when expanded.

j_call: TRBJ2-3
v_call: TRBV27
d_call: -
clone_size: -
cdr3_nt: TGTGCCAGCAATGGGTGGGGGGAGTCAGATACGCAGTATTTT
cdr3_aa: CASNGWGESDTQYF

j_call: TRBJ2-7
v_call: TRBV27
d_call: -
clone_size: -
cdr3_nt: TGTGCCAGCAGTCTTAGACTAGGGAAACAGTACTTC
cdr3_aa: CASSLRLGKQYF

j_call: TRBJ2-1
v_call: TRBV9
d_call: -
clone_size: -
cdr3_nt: TGTGCCAGCAGCGTAGTACCCGGGAATGAGCAGTTCTTC
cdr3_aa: CASSVVPGNEQFF

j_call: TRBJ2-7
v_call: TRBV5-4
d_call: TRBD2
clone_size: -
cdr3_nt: TGTGCCAGCAGCCCCGGGACTAGCCGGTCCTACGAGCAGTACTTC
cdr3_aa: CASSPGTSRSYEQYF

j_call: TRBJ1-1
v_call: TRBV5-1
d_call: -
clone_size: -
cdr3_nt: TGCGCCAGCAGCTTGGGAGGGCCAAACACTGAAGCTTTCTTT
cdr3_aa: CASSLGGPNTEAFF

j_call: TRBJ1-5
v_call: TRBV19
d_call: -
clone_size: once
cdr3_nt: TGTGCCAGTAGGAGGGGGTTGATTGTCAATCAGCCCCAGCATTTT
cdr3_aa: CASRRGLIVNQPQHF

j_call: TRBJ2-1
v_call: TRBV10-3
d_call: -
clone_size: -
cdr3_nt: TGTGCCATCAGTGGAAGGGTAGGGGCAGATGAGCAGTTCTTC
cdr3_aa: CAISGRVGADEQFF

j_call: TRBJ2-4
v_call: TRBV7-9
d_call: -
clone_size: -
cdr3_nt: TGTGCCAGCAGCTTAGGCGAGTATTCCAAAAACATTCAGTACTTC
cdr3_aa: CASSLGEYSKNIQYF

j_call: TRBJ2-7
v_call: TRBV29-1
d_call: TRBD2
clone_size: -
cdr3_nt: TGCAGCGTTTTAGCGGGGAGCTCCTACGAGCAGTACTTC
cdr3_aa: CSVLAGSSYEQYF

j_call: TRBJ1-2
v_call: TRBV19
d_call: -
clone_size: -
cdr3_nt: TGTGCCAGTAGTATTAGTGGGCCTGCCTATGGCTACACCTTC
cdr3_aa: CASSISGPAYGYTF

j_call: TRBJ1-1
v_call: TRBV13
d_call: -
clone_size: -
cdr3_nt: TGTGCCAGCAGCTTAGGGATAGTGAGGGACACTGAAGCTTTCTTT
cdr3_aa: CASSLGIVRDTEAFF

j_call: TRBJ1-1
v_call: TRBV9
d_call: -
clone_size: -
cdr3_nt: TGTGCCAGCAGCCCCAGAAGGGAGGGTGAAGCTTTCTTT
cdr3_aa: CASSPRREGEAFF

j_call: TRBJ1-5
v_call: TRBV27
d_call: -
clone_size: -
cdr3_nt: TGTGCCAGCAGCTCTCTGGGGCAGCGCAATCAGCCCCAGCATTTT
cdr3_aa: CASSSLGQRNQPQHF

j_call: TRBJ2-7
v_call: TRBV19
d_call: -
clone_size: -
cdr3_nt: TGTGCCAGTAGGTTAAGGGGCAGGGCCTTCTCCTACGAGCAGTACTTC
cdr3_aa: CASRLRGRAFSYEQYF

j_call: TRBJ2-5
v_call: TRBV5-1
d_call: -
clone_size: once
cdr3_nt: TGCGCCAGCAGCCCGACTTACGGAGGGGAGACCCAGTACTTC
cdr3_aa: CASSPTYGGETQYF

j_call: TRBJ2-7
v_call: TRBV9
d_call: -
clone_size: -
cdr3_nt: TGTGCCAGCAGCGTGTCGGTTGGAGTCTACCCCTACGAGCAGTACTTC
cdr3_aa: CASSVSVGVYPYEQYF

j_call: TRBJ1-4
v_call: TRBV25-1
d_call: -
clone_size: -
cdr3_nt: TGTGCCAGCAGTGAAATGCCCGGCAGGGTCACTAATGAAAAACTGTTTTTT
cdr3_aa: CASSEMPGRVTNEKLFF

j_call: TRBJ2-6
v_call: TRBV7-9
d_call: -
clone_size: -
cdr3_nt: TGTGCCAGCAGCTTCAGGGTCTCTGGGGCCAACGTCCTGACTTTC
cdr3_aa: CASSFRVSGANVLTF

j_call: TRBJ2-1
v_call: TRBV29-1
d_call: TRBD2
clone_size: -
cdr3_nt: TGCAGCGTTGAGGATAGCGGGAGGGCCGGAGGGCAGTTCTTC
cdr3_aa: CSVEDSGRAGGQFF

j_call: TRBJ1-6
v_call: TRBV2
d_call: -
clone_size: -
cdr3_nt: TGTGCCGGGAGAGACGATAATTCACCCCTCCACTTT
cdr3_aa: CAGRDDNSPLHF

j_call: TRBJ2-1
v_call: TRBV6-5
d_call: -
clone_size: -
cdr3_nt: TGTGCCAGCGGGCAGTACAATGAGCAGTTCTTC
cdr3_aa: CASGQYNEQFF

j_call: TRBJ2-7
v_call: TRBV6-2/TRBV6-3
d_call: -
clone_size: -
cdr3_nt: TGTGCCAGCAGCCCCCCCCCTAGACCTGGGGAGCAGTACTTC
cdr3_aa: CASSPPPRPGEQYF

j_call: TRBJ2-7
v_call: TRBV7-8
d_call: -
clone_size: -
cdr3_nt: TGTGCCAGCAGCTTAGCGCGGTGGGGGGGCAGCTACGAGCAGTACTTC
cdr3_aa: CASSLARWGGSYEQYF

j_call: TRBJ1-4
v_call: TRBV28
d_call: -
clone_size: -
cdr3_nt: TGTGCCAGCAGCTTTGACAGGCCTCTGAGCCGGGGAGCAACTAATGAAAAACTGTTTTTT
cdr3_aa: CASSFDRPLSRGATNEKLFF

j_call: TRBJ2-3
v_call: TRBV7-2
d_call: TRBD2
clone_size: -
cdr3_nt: TGTGCCAGCAGCTTTGCGCCAACTAGCGGGAGGGCAAGAGATACGCAGTATTTT
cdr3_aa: CASSFAPTSGRARDTQYF

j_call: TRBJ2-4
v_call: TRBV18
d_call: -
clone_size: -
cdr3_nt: TGTGCCAGCTCAGGCCTAGCCAAAAACATTCAGTACTTC
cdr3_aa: CASSGLAKNIQYF

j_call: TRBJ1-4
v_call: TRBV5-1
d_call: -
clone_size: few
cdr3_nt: TGCGCCAGCAGTCTGGCCGCCTCTAATGAAAAACTGTTTTTT
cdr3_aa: CASSLAASNEKLFF

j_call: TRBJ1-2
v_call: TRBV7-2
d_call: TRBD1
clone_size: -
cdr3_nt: TGTGCCAGCAGCCGGGACAGGGCCGATGGCTACACCTTC
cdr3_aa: CASSRDRADGYTF

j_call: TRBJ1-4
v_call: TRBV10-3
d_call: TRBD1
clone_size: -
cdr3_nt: TGTGCCATCAGCCGACAGGGCGCTGCAACTAATGAAAAACTGTTTTTT
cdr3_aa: CAISRQGAATNEKLFF

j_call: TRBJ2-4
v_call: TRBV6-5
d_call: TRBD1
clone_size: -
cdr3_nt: TGTGCCAGCAGTTTAGTAGGGACAGGGGGCAACATTCAGTACTTC
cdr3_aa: CASSLVGTGGNIQYF

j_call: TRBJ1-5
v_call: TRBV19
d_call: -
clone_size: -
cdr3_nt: TGTGCCAGTAGTAACCAGGGCCTGTTACCGCCCCAGCATTTT
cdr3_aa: CASSNQGLLPPQHF

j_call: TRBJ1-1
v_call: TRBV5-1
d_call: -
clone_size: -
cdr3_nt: TGCGCCAGCAGCTCAGGGCCTAACACTGAAGCTTTCTTT
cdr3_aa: CASSSGPNTEAFF

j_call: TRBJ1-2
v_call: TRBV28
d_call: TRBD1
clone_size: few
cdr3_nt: TGTGCCAGCAGTCAAGGACAGGGGGCAGACTATGGCTACACCTTC
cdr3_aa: CASSQGQGADYGYTF

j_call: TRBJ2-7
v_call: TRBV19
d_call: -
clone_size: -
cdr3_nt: TGTGCCAGTAGCCCTTTCGGAGCCAGTGACTACGAGCAGTACTTC
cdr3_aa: CASSPFGASDYEQYF

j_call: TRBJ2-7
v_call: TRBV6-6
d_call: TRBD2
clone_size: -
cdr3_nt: TGTGCCAGCAGTCCCAGGGCTAGCGGGCAATACGAGCAGTACTTC
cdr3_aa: CASSPRASGQYEQYF

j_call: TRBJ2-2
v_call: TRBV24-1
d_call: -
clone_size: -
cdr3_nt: TGTGCCACCAGTGATTTGCGGACCGGGGAGCTGTTTTTT
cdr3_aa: CATSDLRTGELFF

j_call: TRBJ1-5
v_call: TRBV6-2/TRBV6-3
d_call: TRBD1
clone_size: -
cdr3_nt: TGTGCCAGCAGTTACGAGCAGGGGGCACAGCCCCAGCATTTT
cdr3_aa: CASSYEQGAQPQHF

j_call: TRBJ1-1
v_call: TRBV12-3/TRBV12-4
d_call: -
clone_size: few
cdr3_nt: TGTGCCAGCAGTTTAGACATGAACACTGAAGCTTTCTTT
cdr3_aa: CASSLDMNTEAFF

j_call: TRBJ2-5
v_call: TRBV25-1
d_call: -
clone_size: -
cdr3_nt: TGTGCCAGCAGTGATCCTGGAGGGGCAAAAGAGACCCAGTACTTC
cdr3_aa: CASSDPGGAKETQYF

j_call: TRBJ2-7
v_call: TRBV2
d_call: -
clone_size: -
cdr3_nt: TGTGCCAGCAGACAGGAGGGGTACGAGCAGTACTTC
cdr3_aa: CASRQEGYEQYF

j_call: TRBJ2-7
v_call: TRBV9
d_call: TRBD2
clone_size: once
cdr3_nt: TGTGCCAGCAGCACGGGACTAGCTCTCGAGCAGTACTTC
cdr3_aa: CASSTGLALEQYF

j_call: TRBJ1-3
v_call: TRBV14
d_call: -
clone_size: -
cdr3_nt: TGTGCCAGCAGCCAAGACACCACAATAAACACCATATATTTT
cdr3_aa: CASSQDTTINTIYF

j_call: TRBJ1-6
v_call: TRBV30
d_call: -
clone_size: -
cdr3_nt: TGTGCCTGGAGTGGGGCCGGCGGGGTTAATTCACCCCTCCACTTT
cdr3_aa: CAWSGAGGVNSPLHF

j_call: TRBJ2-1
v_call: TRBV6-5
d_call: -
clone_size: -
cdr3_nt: TGTGCCAGCAGTCTCTTCCCGAGGGTCGGCAATGAGCAGTTCTTC
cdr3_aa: CASSLFPRVGNEQFF

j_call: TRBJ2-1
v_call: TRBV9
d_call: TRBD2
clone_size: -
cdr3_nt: TGTGCCAGCAGCGTAGGACCCCTAGCGGGAGGGTACAATGAGCAGTTCTTC
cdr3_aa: CASSVGPLAGGYNEQFF

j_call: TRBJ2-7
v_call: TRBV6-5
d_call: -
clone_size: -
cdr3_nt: TGTGCCAGCAGTTACGGGAGTAGCTCTATCTACGAGCAGTACTTC
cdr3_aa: CASSYGSSSIYEQYF